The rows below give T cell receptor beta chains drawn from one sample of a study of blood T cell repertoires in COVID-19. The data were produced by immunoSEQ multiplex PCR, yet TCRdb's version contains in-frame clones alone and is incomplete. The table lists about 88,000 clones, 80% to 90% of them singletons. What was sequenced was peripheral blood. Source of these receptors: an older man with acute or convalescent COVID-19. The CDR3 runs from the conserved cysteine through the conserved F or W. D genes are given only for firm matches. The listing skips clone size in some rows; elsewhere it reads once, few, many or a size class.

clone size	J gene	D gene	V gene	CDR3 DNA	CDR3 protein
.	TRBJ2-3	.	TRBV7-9	TGTGCCAGCAACCCGCTGGGGCGGGGAAACACAGATACGCAGTATTTT	CASNPLGRGNTDTQYF
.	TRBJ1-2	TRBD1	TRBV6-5	TGTGCCAGCGAACAGGGGAACTATGGCTACACCTTC	CASEQGNYGYTF
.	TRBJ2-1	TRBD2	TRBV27	TGTGCCAGCAGTTTAGTCCCTAGCGGGACCAGCTCCTACAATGAGCAGTTCTTC	CASSLVPSGTSSYNEQFF
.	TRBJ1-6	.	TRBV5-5	TGTGCCACCCGGCGGGGTTCTAATTCACCCCTCCACTTT	CATRRGSNSPLHF
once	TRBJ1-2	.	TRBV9	TGTGCCAGCAGCGTACTCCCCGGGACATCAGATGGCTACACCTTC	CASSVLPGTSDGYTF
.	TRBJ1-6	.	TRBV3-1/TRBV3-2	TGTGCCAGCAGCCAAGACCCTGAGGTGGATTCACCCCTCCACTTT	CASSQDPEVDSPLHF
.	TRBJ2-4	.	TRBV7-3	TGTGCCAGCAGCTTAACGTACGGGGGGCAAAACATTCAGTACTTC	CASSLTYGGQNIQYF
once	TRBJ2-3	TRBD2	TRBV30	TGTGCCTGGAGCTGGCTAGCGGGGAACACAGATACGCAGTATTTT	CAWSWLAGNTDTQYF
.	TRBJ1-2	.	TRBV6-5	TGTGCCAGCAATAAGGGGGATGGCTACACCTTC	CASNKGDGYTF
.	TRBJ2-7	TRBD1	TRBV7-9	TGTGCCAGCAGCTTAGGAGGGACAGGCCGAGCCTACGAGCAGTACTTC	CASSLGGTGRAYEQYF